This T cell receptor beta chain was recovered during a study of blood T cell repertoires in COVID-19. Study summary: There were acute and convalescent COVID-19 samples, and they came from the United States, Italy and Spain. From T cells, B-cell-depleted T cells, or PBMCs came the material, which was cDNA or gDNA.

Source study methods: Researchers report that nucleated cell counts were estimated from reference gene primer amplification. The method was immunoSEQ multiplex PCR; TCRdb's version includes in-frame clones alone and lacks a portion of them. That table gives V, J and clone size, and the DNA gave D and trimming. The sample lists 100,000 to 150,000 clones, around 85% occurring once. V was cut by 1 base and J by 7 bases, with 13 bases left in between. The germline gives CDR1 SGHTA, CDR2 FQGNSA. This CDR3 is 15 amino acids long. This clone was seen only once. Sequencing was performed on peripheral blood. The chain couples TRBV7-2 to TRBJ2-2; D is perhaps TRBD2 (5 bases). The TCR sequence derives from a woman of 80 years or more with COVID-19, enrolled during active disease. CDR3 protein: CASSLVAGIDGELFF. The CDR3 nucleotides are TGTGCCAGCAGCTTAGTAGCCGGGATCGACGGGGAGCTGTTTTTT.